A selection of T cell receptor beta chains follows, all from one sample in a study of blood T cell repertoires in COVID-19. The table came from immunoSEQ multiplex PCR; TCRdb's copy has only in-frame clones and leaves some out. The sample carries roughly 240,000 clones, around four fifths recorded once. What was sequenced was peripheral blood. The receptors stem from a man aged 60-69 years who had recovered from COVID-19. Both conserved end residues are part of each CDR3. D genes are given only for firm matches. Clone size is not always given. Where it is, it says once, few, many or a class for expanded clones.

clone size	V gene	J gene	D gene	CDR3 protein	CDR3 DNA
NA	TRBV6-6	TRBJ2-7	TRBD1	CASSYRDSAYEQYF	TGTGCCAGCAGTTACCGGGACAGCGCCTACGAGCAGTACTTC
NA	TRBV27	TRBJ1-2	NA	CASSFSGLYGYTF	TGTGCCAGCAGTTTTTCCGGTTTATATGGCTACACCTTC
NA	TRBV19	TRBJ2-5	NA	CASRQTGKQETQYF	TGTGCCAGTAGGCAAACAGGGAAGCAAGAGACCCAGTACTTC
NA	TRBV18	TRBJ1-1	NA	CASSRHRENTEAFF	TGTGCCAGCTCACGACACAGGGAGAACACTGAAGCTTTCTTT
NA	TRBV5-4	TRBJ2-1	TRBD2	CASSGGSGRPNNEQFF	TGTGCCAGCAGCGGGGGGAGCGGGAGGCCAAACAATGAGCAGTTCTTC
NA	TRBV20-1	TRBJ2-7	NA	CSATGSYEQYF	TGCAGTGCTACGGGCTCCTACGAGCAGTACTTC
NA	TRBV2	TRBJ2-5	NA	CASSEALAGLQLETQYF	TGTGCCAGCAGTGAAGCGCTGGCAGGGTTACAGTTGGAGACCCAGTACTTC
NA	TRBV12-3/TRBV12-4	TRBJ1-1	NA	CASSWGGIEAFF	TGTGCCAGCAGTTGGGGGGGTATTGAAGCTTTCTTT
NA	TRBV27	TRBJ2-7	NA	CASSAPSRVSYEQYF	TGTGCCAGCAGTGCCCCAAGCAGGGTATCGTACGAGCAGTACTTC
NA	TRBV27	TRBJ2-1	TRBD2	CASSFEAGGRNEQFF	TGTGCCAGCAGTTTCGAGGCGGGAGGGCGAAATGAGCAGTTCTTC
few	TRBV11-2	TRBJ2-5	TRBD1	CASSQGQGWETQYF	TGTGCCAGCAGCCAGGGACAGGGTTGGGAGACCCAGTACTTC
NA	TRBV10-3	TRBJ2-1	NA	CAISESKGGVEQFF	TGTGCCATCAGTGAGTCGAAGGGAGGCGTTGAGCAGTTCTTC
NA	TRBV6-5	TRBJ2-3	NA	CASSSIAVGGDTQYF	TGTGCCAGCAGTTCAATAGCGGTCGGGGGAGATACGCAGTATTTT
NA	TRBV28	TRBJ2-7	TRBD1	CASSLGTGDDEQYF	TGTGCCAGCAGTTTAGGGACAGGGGATGACGAGCAGTACTTC
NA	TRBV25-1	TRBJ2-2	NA	CASSRITGELFF	TGTGCCAGCAGCAGGATCACCGGGGAGCTGTTTTTT
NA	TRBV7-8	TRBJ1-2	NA	CASSWTPQANYGYTF	TGTGCCAGCAGCTGGACACCCCAAGCTAACTATGGCTACACCTTC
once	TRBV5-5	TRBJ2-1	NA	CASSPLSRNYNEQFF	TGTGCCAGCAGCCCCCTCAGCAGGAATTACAATGAGCAGTTCTTC
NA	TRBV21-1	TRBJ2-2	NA	CASSTPRTVPNTGELFF	TGTGCCAGCAGCACACCGAGGACAGTCCCAAACACCGGGGAGCTGTTTTTT
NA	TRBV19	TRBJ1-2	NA	CASSLGHSALTF	TGTGCCAGTAGTTTAGGACATTCCGCCCTCACCTTC
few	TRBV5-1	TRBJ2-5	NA	CASSLGQETQYF	TGCGCCAGCAGCTTGGGGCAGGAGACCCAGTACTTC
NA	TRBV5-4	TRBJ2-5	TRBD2	CASSLASSGGAETQYF	TGTGCCAGCAGCTTGGCCTCTAGCGGGGGGGCTGAGACCCAGTACTTC
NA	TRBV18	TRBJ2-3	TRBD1	CASSPGQGSTDTQYF	TGTGCCAGCTCACCGGGACAGGGTTCCACAGATACGCAGTATTTT
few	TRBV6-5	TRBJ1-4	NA	CASSIGLTNEKLFF	TGTGCCAGCAGTATAGGACTAACTAATGAAAAACTGTTTTTT
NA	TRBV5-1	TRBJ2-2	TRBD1	CASSFDRGDTGELFF	TGCGCCAGCAGCTTCGACAGGGGGGACACCGGGGAGCTGTTTTTT
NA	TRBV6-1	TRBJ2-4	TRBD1	CASSEGDRGDIQYF	TGTGCCAGCAGTGAAGGGGACAGGGGGGACATTCAGTACTTC
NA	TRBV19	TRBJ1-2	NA	CASSTRQQNLYGYTF	TGTGCCAGTAGTACCAGACAGCAAAACCTCTATGGCTACACCTTC
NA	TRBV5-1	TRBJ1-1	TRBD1	CASSRQQGMNTEAFF	TGCGCCAGCAGCAGACAACAGGGGATGAACACTGAAGCTTTCTTT
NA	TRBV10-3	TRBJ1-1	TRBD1	CAIRGGQGNTEAFF	TGTGCCATCAGGGGAGGACAGGGGAACACTGAAGCTTTCTTT
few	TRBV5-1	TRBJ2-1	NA	CASSSPPGNEQFF	TGCGCCAGCAGCTCACCCCCGGGGAATGAGCAGTTCTTC
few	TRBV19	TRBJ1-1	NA	CASLSERGTEAFF	TGTGCCAGTCTGTCAGAGCGAGGGACTGAAGCTTTCTTT
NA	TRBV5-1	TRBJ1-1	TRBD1	CASSSGTGYTEAFF	TGCGCCAGCAGCTCCGGGACAGGGTACACTGAAGCTTTCTTT
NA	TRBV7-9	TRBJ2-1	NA	CASSLGPSPLNEQFF	TGTGCCAGCAGCTTAGGCCCCTCCCCACTGAATGAGCAGTTCTTC
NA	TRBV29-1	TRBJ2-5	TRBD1	CSVEGVGDRVETQYF	TGCAGCGTTGAGGGGGTGGGGGACAGGGTCGAGACCCAGTACTTC
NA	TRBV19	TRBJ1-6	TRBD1	CASSGRDRGLSSYNSPLHF	TGTGCCAGTAGTGGCCGGGACAGGGGCCTTAGCTCCTATAATTCACCCCTCCACTTT
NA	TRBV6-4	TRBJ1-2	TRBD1	CASAAGTGKRVVVWHYGYTF	TGTGCCAGCGCAGCCGGGACAGGGAAGAGAGTTGTAGTCTGGCACTATGGCTACACCTTC
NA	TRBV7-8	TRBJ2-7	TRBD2	CASSSRRLASTYEQYF	TGTGCCAGCAGCTCGAGACGACTAGCGAGCACCTACGAGCAGTACTTC
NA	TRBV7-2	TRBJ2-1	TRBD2	CASSLQGGGGGATNEQFF	TGTGCCAGCAGCTTACAGGGTGGCGGGGGGGGAGCCACTAATGAGCAGTTCTTC
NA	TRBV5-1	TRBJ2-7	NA	CASSLVGGGYYEQYF	TGCGCCAGCAGCTTGGTGGGAGGTGGCTACTACGAGCAGTACTTC
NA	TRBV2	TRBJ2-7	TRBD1	CASSEGTGGFYEQYF	TGTGCCAGCAGTGAAGGGACAGGGGGATTCTACGAGCAGTACTTC
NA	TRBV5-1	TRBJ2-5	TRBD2	CASSSAGGEETQYF	TGCGCCAGCAGCTCAGCGGGAGGAGAAGAGACCCAGTACTTC
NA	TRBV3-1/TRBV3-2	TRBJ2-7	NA	CASSPPRAYEQYF	TGTGCCAGCAGCCCCCCGAGGGCCTACGAGCAGTACTTC
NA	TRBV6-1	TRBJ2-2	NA	CASSEQDYRVVGGELFF	TGTGCCAGCAGTGAGCAAGACTACAGGGTTGTGGGCGGGGAGCTGTTTTTT
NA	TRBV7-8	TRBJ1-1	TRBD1	CASSSTTGGRTEAFF	TGTGCCAGCAGCTCGACCACAGGGGGCAGGACTGAAGCTTTCTTT
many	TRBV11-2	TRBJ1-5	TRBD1	CASSLSTGDQPQHF	TGTGCCAGCAGCTTATCGACAGGGGATCAGCCCCAGCATTTT
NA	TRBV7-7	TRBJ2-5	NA	CASSSDRLKTQYF	TGTGCCAGCAGCTCAGACAGATTAAAGACCCAGTACTTC
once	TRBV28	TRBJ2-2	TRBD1	CASSSPGQGTRELFF	TGTGCCAGCAGTTCCCCGGGACAGGGGACACGAGAGCTGTTTTTT
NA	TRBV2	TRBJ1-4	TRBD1	CASSENRGAHEKLFF	TGTGCCAGCAGTGAGAACAGGGGGGCGCATGAAAAACTGTTTTTT
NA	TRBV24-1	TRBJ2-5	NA	CATALGGSGETQYF	TGTGCCACCGCCTTGGGTGGGTCGGGGGAGACCCAGTACTTC
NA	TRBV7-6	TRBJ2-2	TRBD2	CASSLGASGAGELFF	TGTGCCAGCAGCCTAGGGGCTAGCGGGGCCGGGGAGCTGTTTTTT
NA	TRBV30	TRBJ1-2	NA	CAHGTSGYTF	TGTGCCCACGGGACTAGTGGCTACACCTTC
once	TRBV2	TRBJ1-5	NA	CASRSDGLGSQPQHF	TGTGCCAGCAGATCCGACGGACTCGGGAGTCAGCCCCAGCATTTT
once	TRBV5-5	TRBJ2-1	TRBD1	CASSLGSGGDEQFF	TGTGCCAGCAGCTTGGGGTCAGGGGGCGATGAGCAGTTCTTC